These T cell receptor beta chains were read from a single sample in a study of T cell repertoires in cytomegalovirus infection. These receptors are not linked to any known antigen. TCRdb re-called the reads with MiXCR, one entry per CDR3 protein. The table records about 770,000 distinct CDR3 sequences, 25% to 30% of them present only once. The material was cultured CD8+ T cells from PBMCs, obtained from culture after CMV antigen stimulation. The receptors were sampled from a human donor in good health (CMV status not recorded). Some clones in this sample may be carry-over from other donors' samples. CDR3s include the opening cysteine and the closing phenylalanine or tryptophan. A D gene is named only where the DNA matches it firmly. The size entry is marked missing in some rows and otherwise reads once, few, many or a size class.

j_call clone_size d_call v_call cdr3_aa cdr3_nt
TRBJ2-2 NA TRBD2 TRBV5-4 CASSSPGTSVNPGELFF TGTGCCAGCAGCTCCCCCGGGACTAGCGTTAACCCCGGGGAGCTGTTTTTT
TRBJ2-5 few NA TRBV7-2 CASSLADGGPHETQYF TGTGCCAGCAGCTTAGCTGACGGGGGGCCCCATGAGACCCAGTACTTC
TRBJ1-2 few NA TRBV10-3 CAISGRQGDYTF TGTGCCATCAGTGGAAGGCAGGGAGACTACACCTTC
TRBJ2-3 few NA TRBV27 CASSYWTSTDTQYF TGTGCCAGCAGTTACTGGACTTCCACAGATACGCAGTATTTT
TRBJ2-1 few TRBD2 TRBV12-5 CASGGLGTDNEQFF TGTGCTAGTGGCGGACTAGGGACCGACAATGAGCAGTTCTTC
TRBJ2-1 NA NA TRBV4-1 CASSQDLQKNEQFF TGCGCCAGCAGCCAAGATCTGCAAAAGAATGAGCAGTTCTTC
TRBJ2-7 NA NA TRBV19 CASSISAFSGSYEQYF TGTGCCAGTAGTATTTCCGCTTTCAGCGGCTCCTACGAGCAGTACTTC
TRBJ2-1 NA TRBD1 TRBV7-9 CASSGNTGGSYNEQFF TGTGCCAGCAGTGGAAACACAGGGGGCTCCTACAATGAGCAGTTCTTC
TRBJ1-1 NA NA TRBV10-2 CASSVSRDNTEAFF TGCGCCAGCAGTGTCTCACGAGATAACACTGAAGCTTTCTTT
TRBJ2-2 NA TRBD2 TRBV4-1 CASSQAWGGSMNTGELFF TGCGCCAGCAGCCAAGCCTGGGGCGGGAGCATGAACACCGGGGAGCTGTTTTTT
TRBJ2-5 few TRBD2 TRBV7-6 CASSPRLAGRQDQETQYF TGTGCCAGCAGCCCCCGACTAGCGGGGCGCCAAGACCAAGAGACCCAGTACTTC
TRBJ1-2 NA TRBD1 TRBV7-9 CASSSGQANYGYTF TGTGCCAGCAGCTCGGGACAGGCTAACTATGGCTACACCTTC
TRBJ1-5 many NA TRBV7-6 CASSPTWGQPQHF TGTGCCAGCAGCCCGACTTGGGGACAGCCCCAGCATTTT
TRBJ2-2 many TRBD1 TRBV7-6 CASSSTEGQGKNTGELFF TGTGCCAGCAGCTCAACCGAGGGACAGGGGAAGAACACCGGGGAGCTGTTTTTT
TRBJ1-1 many NA TRBV4-1 CASSVGNTEAFF TGTGCCAGCAGCGTTGGGAACACTGAAGCTTTCTTT
TRBJ2-1 few TRBD2 TRBV6-5 CASSYSTSGGEQFF TGTGCCAGCAGTTATTCTACTAGCGGCGGAGAGCAGTTCTTC
TRBJ2-7 NA TRBD1 TRBV12-3/TRBV12-4 CASSQTGVPYEQYF TGTGCCAGCAGTCAAACAGGGGTACCCTACGAGCAGTACTTC
TRBJ1-5 NA NA TRBV19 CASSISRNSNQPQHF TGTGCCAGTAGTATTAGCCGCAATAGCAATCAGCCCCAGCATTTT
TRBJ1-6 NA TRBD1 TRBV19 CASMEGQMYNSPLHF TGTGCCAGTATGGAGGGACAGATGTATAATTCACCCCTCCACTTT
TRBJ2-3 many TRBD1 TRBV7-6 CASSEGTGGMSTDTQYF TGTGCCAGCAGCGAAGGGACAGGGGGCATGTCCACAGATACGCAGTATTTT